This T cell receptor (beta chain) was recovered during a study of early T cells in non-severe SARS-CoV-2 infection. For the study at large: It was bulk RNA from unsorted whole blood that was sequenced, and the chains were unpaired. Study outcomes and limitations: Lookups in VDJdb leaned toward anti-spike CD8 responses and missed private and CD4 specificities.

Each cDNA molecule carried a unique molecular identifier. Via MiXCR, TCRdb re-called the 5' RACE reads, giving one row per CDR3 protein. The table shows some 26,000 distinct CDR3 sequences, with almost 4.5% occurring only once. This clonotype has at least ten counts. Its antigen is as yet unknown. This clonotype originated in an adult who was a healthcare worker with PCR-confirmed SARS-CoV-2 infection or an uninfected control (not recorded which). Sequencing was performed on whole blood.

This CDR3 reads CASSDTNTGELFF. The CDR3 DNA follows: TGTGCCAGCAGTGACACGAACACCGGGGAGCTGTTTTTT. The gene calls are TRBV6-4 and TRBJ2-2; no reliable D call. This CDR3 is 13 amino acids long. V lost 2 bases and J 0 bases, leaving 1 base between the germline ends. Germline CDR1 and CDR2: MRHNA and SNTAGT.